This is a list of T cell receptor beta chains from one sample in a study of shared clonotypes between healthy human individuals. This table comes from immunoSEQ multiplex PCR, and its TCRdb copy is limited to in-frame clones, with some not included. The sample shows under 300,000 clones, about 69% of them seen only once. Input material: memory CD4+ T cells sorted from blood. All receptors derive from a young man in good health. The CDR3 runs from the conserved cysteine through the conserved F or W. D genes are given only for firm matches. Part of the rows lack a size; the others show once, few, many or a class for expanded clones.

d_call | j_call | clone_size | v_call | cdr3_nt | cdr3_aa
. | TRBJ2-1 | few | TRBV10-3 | TGTGCCATCAGTGAGTCGATAGCTCAGGCGCAGTTCTTC | CAISESIAQAQFF
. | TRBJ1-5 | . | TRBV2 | TGTGCCAGCAGCCAAACCAATCAGCCCCAGCATTTT | CASSQTNQPQHF
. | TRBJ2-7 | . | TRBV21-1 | TGTGCCAGCGGCGGCAGGAGAGGCTACGAGCAGTACTTC | CASGGRRGYEQYF
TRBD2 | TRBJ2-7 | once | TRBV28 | TGTGCCAGCAGTTGGGCTAGCGGAATGTACGAGCAGTACTTC | CASSWASGMYEQYF
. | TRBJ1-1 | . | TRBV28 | TGTGCCAGCAGTTTTGATTTGACTGAAGCTTTCTTT | CASSFDLTEAFF
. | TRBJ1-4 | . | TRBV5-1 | TGCGCCAGCAGCTTGGAGGGGGCAACTAATGAAAAACTGTTTTTT | CASSLEGATNEKLFF
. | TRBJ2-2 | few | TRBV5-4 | TGTGCCAGCACCATCCGGGGGACCGGGGAGCTGTTTTTT | CASTIRGTGELFF
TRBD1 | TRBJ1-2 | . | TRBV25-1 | TGTGCCAGCAGTGACTTCTCAGCGACAGGGAATGTTGGCTACACCTTC | CASSDFSATGNVGYTF
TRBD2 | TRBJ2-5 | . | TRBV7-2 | TGTGCCAGCAGCTTAGAAGGACTAGAAATCGAGACCCAGTACTTC | CASSLEGLEIETQYF
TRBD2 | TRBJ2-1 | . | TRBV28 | TGTGCCAGCAGGCCCGGGACTAGCGGGACGTTTGAGCAGTTCTTC | CASRPGTSGTFEQFF
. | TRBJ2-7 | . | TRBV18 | TGTGCCAGCTCACCATCGGCGGACGGTGCGAGCTCCTACGAGCAGTACTTC | CASSPSADGASSYEQYF
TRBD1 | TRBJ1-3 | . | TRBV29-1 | TGCAGCGTTGAAGGTCTGACAGGGAACTCTGGAAACACCATATATTTT | CSVEGLTGNSGNTIYF
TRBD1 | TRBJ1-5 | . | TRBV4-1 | TGCGCCAGCAGCCAAGATGGGACAGGGAATCAGCCCCAGCATTTT | CASSQDGTGNQPQHF
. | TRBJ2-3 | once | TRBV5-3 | TGTGCCAGCAGCTCCACGCAGCTCCCAGATACGCAGTATTTT | CASSSTQLPDTQYF
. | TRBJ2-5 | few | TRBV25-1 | TGTGCCAGCGGAAGTTGGGAGACCCAGTACTTC | CASGSWETQYF
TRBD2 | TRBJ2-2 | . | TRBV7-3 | TGTGCCAGCAGCTATAGCGGGAGTGCGGCCGGGGAGCTGTTTTTT | CASSYSGSAAGELFF
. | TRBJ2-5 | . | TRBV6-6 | TGTGCCAGCAGTTACTCTAAAGAGACCCAGTACTTC | CASSYSKETQYF
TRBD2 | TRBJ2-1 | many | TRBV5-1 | TGCGCCAGCAGCTTGGACGGGACTAGCTTCTATGAGCAGTTCTTC | CASSLDGTSFYEQFF
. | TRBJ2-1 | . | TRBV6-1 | TGTGCCAGCAGGGCAGGGTCCAATGAGCAGTTCTTC | CASRAGSNEQFF
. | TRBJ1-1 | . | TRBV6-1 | TGTGCCAGCAGTGAAGCTTCTACAGGGTCCGGCACTGAAGCTTTCTTT | CASSEASTGSGTEAFF
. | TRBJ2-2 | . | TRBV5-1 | TGCGCCAGCAGCTTGGCCGGGGGGCCCGGGGAGCTGTTTTTT | CASSLAGGPGELFF
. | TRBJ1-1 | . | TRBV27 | TGTGCTCGGACAGTTGCCACTGAAGCTTTCTTT | CARTVATEAFF
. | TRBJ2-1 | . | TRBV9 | TGTGCCAGCAGCGGAGGTTCGTTCGATAACAATGAGCAGTTCTTC | CASSGGSFDNNEQFF
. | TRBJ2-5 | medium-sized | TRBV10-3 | TGTGCCATCAGCGAGGGGAGACAAGAGACCCAGTACTTC | CAISEGRQETQYF
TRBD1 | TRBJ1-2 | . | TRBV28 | TGTGCCAGCAGCAGCACCGGGACAGGCTATGGCTACACCTTC | CASSSTGTGYGYTF
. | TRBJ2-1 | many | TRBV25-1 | TGTGCCAGCAGTGAAGGGGGGTTCTCCTACAATGAGCAGTTCTTC | CASSEGGFSYNEQFF
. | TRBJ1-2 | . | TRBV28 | TGTGCCAACGCCCCGGGGGGGCTGCACTATGGCTACACCTTC | CANAPGGLHYGYTF
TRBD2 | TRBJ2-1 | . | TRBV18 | TGTGCCAGCTCACCAGTCTCACTAGCGGGAGGGCCCCAATTAAACAATGAGCAGTTCTTC | CASSPVSLAGGPQLNNEQFF